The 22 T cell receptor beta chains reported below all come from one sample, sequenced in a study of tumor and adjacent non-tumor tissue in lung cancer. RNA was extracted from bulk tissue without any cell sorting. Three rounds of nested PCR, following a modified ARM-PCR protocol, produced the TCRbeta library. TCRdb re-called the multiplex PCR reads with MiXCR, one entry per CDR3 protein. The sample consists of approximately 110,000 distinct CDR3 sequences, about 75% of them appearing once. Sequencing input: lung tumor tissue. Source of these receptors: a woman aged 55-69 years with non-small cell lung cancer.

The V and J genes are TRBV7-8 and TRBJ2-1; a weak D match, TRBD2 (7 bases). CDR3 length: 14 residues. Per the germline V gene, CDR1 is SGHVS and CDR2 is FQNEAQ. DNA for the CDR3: TGTGTAAGCAGCCCCCAGGGGAGGGGCGATGGGCAGTTCTTC. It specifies CVSSPQGRGDGQFF. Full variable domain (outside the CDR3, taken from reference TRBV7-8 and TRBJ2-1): GAGVSQSPRYKVAKRGQDVALRCDPISGHVSLFWYQQALGQGPEFLTYFQNEAQLDKSGLPSDRFFAERPEGSVSTLKIQRTQQEDSAVYLCVSSPQGRGDGQFFGPGTRLTVL.

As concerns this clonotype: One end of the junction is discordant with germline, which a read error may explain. CDR3 sequence reads: CASSSRTNGKNIRYF. The CDR3 DNA reads as TGTGCCAGCAGCTCCCGAACTAACGGGAAAAACATTCGGTACTTC. The chain joins TRBV11-2 to TRBJ2-4, with D possibly being TRBD2 (5 bases). Germline assignment: CDR1 SGHAT and CDR2 FQNNGV. The CDR3 has 15 residues.

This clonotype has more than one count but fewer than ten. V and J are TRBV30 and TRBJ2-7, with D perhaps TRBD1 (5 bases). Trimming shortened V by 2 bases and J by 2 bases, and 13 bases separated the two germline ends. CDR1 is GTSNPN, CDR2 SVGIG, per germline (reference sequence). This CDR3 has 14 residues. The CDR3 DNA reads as TGTGCCTGGAGTATACAGGTTGGGACCTACGAGCAGTACTTC. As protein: CAWSIQVGTYEQYF.

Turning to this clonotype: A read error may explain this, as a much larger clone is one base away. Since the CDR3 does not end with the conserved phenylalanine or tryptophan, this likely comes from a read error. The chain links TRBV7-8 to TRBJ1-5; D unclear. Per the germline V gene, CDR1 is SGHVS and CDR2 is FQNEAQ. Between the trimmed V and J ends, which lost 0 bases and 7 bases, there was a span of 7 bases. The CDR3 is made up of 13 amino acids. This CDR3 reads CASSLAAKQPQHI. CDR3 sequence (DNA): TGTGCCAGCAGCTTAGCTGCCAAGCAGCCCCAGCATATT.

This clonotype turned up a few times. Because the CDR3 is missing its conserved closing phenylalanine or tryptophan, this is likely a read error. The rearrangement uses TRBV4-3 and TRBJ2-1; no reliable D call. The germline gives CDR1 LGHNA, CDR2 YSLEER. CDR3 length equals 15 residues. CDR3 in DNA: TGCGCCAACAGCCAAGTTCTCGTCTCCTACAATGAGCAGTTCTTA. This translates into CANSQVLVSYNEQFL.

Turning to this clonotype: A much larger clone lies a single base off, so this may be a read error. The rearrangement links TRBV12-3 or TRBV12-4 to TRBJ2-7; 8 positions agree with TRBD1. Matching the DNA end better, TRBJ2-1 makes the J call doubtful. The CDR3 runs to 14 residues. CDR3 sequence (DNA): TGTGCCAGCAGTCCACGGGGACAGGCCTACGAGCAGTTCTTC. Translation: CASSPRGQAYEQFF.

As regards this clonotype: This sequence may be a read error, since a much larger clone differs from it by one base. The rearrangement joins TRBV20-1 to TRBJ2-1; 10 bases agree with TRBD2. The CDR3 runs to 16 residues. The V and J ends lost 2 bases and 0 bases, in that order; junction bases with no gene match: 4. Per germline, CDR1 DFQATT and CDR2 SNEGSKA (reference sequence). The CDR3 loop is CSARYWTSGSYNEQFF. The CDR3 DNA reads TGCAGTGCTAGATATTGGACTAGCGGCTCCTACAATGAGCAGTTCTTC.

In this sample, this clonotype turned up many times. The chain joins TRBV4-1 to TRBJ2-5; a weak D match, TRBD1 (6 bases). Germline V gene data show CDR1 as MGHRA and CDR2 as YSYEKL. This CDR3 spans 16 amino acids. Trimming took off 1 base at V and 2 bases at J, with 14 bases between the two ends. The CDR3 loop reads CASSQVPGHLQETQYF. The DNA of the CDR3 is TGCGCCAGCAGCCAAGTTCCGGGACATTTACAAGAGACCCAGTACTTC.

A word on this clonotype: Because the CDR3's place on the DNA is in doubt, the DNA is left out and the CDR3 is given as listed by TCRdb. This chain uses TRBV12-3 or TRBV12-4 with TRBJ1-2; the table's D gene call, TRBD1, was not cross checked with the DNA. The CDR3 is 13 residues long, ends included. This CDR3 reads CTSSLTGAYGCTF.

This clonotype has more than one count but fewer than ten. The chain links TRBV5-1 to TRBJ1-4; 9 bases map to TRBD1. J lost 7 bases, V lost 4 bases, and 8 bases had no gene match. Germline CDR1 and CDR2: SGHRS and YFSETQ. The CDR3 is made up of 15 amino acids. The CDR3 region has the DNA TGCGCCAGCAGCGAGAACACAGGGGGCGGTGAAAAACTGTTTTTT. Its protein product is CASSENTGGGEKLFF. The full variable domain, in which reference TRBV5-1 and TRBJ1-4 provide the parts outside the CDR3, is KAGVTQTPRYLIKTRGQQVTLSCSPISGHRSVSWYQQTPGQGLQFLFEYFSETQRNKGNFPGRFSGRQFSNSRSEMNVSTLELGDSALYLCASSENTGGGEKLFFGSGTQLSVL.

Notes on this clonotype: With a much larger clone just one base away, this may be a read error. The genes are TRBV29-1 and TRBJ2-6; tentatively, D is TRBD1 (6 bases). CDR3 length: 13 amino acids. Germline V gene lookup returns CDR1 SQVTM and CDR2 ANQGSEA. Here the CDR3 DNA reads TGCAGAGTTCAGGGGACTGGGGCCAACGTCCTGACTTTC. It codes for CRVQGTGANVLTF.

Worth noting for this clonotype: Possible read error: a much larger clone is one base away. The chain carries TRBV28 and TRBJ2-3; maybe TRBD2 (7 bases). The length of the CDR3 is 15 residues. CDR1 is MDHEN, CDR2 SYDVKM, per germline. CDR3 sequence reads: CATSPWGGAGDTQYF. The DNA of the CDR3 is TGTGCCACCAGTCCCTGGGGGGGGGCTGGAGATACGCAGTATTTT.

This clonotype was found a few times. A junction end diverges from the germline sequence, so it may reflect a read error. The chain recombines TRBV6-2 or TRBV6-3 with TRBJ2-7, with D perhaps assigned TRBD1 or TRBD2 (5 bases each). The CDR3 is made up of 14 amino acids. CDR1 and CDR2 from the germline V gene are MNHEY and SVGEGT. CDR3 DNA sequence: TGTGTCAGTAGCAGAGGACGGGGACCTTACGAGCAGTACTTT. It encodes CVSSRGRGPYEQYF.

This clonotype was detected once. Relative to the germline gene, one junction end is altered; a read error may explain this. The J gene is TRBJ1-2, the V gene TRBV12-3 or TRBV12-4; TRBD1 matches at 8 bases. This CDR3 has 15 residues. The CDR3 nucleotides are TGTGTCAGCAGCCGCACCGCAGGGGGCAGCTATGGCTACACCTTC. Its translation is CVSSRTAGGSYGYTF.

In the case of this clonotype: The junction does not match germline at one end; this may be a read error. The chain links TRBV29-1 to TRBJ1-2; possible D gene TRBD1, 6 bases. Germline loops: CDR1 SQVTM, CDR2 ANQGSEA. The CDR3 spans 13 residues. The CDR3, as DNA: TGCAGCGTTGCCCAACAGGGAGGCTATAGCTACACTTTC. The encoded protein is CSVAQQGGYSYTF.

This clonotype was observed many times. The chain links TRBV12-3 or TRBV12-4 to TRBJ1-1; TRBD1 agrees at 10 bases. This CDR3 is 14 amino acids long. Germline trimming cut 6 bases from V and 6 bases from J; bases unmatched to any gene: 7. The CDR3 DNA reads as TGTGCCAGCAGAAGCCTCGGACAGGGGGCTGAAGCTTTCTTT. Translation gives CASRSLGQGAEAFF.

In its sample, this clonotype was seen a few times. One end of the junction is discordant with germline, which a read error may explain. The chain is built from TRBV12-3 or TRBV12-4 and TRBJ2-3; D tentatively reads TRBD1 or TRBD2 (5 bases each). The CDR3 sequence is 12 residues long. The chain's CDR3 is CASNLRGDAQYF. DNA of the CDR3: TGTGCCAGCAATTTACGAGGGGATGCGCAGTATTTT.

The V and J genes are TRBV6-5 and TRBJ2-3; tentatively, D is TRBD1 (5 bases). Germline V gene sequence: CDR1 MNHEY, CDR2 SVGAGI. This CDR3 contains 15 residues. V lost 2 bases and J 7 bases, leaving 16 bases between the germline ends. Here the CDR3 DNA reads TGTGCCAGCAGTTACGACAGAATCCAGCTCAATACGCAGTATTTT. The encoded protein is CASSYDRIQLNTQYF.

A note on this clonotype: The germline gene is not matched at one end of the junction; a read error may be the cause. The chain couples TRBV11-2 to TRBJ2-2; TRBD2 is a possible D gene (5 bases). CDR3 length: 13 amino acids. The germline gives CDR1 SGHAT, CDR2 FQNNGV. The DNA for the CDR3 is TGTGTCAGCAGCTTGCTGAACACCGGGGAGCAGTTTTTT. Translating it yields CVSSLLNTGEQFF.

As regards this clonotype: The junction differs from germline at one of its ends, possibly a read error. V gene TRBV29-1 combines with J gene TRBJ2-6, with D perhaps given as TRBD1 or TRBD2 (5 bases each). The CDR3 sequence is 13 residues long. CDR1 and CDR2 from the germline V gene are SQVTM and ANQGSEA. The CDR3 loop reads CSAQVSGTNVPTF. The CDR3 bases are TGCAGCGCGCAGGTTTCTGGGACCAACGTCCCGACTTTC.

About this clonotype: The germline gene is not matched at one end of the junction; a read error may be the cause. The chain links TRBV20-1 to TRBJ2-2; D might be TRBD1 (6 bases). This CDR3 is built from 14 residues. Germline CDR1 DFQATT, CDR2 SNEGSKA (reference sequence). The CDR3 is CSARGAGDTGEMFF. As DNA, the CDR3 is TGCAGTGCTAGAGGGGCAGGGGACACCGGGGAGATGTTTTTT.

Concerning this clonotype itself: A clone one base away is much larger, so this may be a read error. The CDR3 here is CASRLAVSIDTQYF. The DNA of the CDR3 is TGTGCCAGCAGACTAGCGGTTAGCATAGATACGCAGTATTTT. This chain uses TRBV6-5 with TRBJ2-3; 8 bases are a match to TRBD2. Germline CDR1 MNHEY, CDR2 SVGAGI. The CDR3 consists of 14 residues.